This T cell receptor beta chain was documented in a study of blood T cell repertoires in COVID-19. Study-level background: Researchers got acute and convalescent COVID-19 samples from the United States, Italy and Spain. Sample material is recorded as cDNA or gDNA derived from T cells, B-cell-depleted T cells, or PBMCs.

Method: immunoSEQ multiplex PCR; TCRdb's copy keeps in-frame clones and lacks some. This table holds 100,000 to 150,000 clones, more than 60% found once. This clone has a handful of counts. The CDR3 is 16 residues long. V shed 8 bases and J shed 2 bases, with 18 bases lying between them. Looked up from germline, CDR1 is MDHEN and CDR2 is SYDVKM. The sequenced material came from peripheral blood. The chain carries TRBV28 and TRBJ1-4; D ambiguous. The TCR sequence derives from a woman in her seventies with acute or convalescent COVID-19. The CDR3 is CASWAGGGITNEKLFF. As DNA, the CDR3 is TGTGCCAGCTGGGCAGGAGGCGGGATCACTAATGAAAAACTGTTTTTT.